This T cell receptor (beta chain) was found in a study of regulatory dendritic cells for organ transplantation. Overall study: On day 6, the dendritic cells were exposed to LPS.

Allogeneic regulatory or mature dendritic cells were co-cultured for 5 days with CFSE-labeled sorted T cells at 1:10. CD4+ or CD8+ T cells were sorted as naive CD45RA+ or memory CD45RO+. Trimming took off 2 bases at V and 3 bases at J, with 1 base between the two ends. CDR1 and CDR2 (germline): SGHTA, FQGNSA. This CDR3 region has 12 residues. General observations from the study: Naive CD4+ and CD8+ repertoires were highly diverse; memory CD8+ was most oligoclonal. Alloreactive memory CD8+ T cell pools varied considerably between individuals.

The method was immunoSEQ multiplex PCR; TCRdb's version includes in-frame clones alone and lacks a portion of them. The sample has roughly 9,300 clones, approximately 84% seen once; the top ten hold roughly 2.5%. On this clone itself: Antigen unknown.

The sample consisted of memory CD4+ T cells from blood cultured with dendritic cells. Indicated subset: CD45RO+ memory T cells. The chain joins TRBV7-2 to TRBJ2-2; D gene uncertain. The TCR originated in a human donor in good health. CDR3 bases: TGTGCCAGCAGCTTATACACCGGGGAGCTGTTTTTT. Its protein product is CASSLYTGELFF.